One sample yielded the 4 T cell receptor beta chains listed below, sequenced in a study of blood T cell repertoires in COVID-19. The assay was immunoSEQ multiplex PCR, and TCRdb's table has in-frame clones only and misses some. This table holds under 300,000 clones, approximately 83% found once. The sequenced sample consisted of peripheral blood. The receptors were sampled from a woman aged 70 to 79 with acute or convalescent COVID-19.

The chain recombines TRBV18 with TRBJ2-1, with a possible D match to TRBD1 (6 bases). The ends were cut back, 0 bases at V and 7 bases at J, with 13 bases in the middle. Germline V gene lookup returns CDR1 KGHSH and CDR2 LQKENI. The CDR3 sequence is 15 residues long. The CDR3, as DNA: TGTGCCAGCTCACCACCCCGAGCAGGGGAAAATGAGCAGTTCTTC. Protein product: CASSPPRAGENEQFF.

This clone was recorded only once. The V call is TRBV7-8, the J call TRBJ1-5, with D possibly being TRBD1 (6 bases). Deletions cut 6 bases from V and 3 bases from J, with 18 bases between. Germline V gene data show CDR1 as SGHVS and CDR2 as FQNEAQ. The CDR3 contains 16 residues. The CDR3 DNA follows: TGTGCCAGCAGTCCTCGGGGCGGACAGATCAATCAGCCCCAGCATTTT. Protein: CASSPRGGQINQPQHF.

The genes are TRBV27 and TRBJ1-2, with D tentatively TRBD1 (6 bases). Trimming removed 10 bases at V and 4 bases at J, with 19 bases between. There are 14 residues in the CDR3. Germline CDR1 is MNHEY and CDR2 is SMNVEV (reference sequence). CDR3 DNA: TGTGCCACTCTCCCAGGGGCCCCCTTCTATGGCTACACCTTC. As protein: CATLPGAPFYGYTF.

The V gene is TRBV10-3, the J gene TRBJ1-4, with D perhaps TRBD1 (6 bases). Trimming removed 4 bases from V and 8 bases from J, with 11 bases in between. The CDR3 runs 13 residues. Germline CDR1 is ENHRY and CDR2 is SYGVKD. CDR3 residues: CAISGEGGEKLFF. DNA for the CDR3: TGTGCCATCAGTGGAGAGGGGGGGGAAAAACTGTTTTTT.